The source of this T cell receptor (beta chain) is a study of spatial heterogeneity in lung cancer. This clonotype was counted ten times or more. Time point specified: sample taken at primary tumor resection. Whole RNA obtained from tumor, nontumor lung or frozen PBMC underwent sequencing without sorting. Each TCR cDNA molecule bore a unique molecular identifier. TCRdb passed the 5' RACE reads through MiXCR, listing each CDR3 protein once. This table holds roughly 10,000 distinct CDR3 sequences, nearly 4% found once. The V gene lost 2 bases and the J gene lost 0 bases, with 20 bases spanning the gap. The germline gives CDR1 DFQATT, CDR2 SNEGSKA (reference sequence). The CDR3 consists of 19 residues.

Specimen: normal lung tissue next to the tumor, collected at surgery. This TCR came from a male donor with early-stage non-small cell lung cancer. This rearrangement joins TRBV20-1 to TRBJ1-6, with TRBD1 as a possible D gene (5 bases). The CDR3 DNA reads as TGCAGTGCTAGACCTATCAAAGGACAAACGAGCTCCTATAATTCACCCCTCCACTTT. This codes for CSARPIKGQTSSYNSPLHF.